This TCR beta chain originates from a study of shared T cell receptors in the human thymus. This clone is a singleton in its sample. Measured with immunoSEQ multiplex PCR; TCRdb has only the in-frame clones, and not every one. The sample shows around 730,000 clones, 80% to 90% of them seen only once. The same specimen was also included in a second study, on human thymus T cells. That paper states: Thymic and blood repertoires appeared to display a bias in their usage of V and J genes.

Sequencing used thymocytes. The clonotype was recovered from a girl less than two years old with a congenital heart defect.

The CDR3 is CAWSVSTDMNTEAFF. Here the CDR3 DNA reads TGTGCCTGGAGTGTATCGACAGATATGAACACTGAAGCTTTCTTT. J is TRBJ1-1 and V is TRBV30, with D tentatively TRBD1 (5 bases). V lost 0 bases, J lost 0 bases, and 11 bases lay in between. Germline CDR1 and CDR2: GTSNPN and SVGIG (reference sequence). CDR3 length: 15 amino acids.